The entry below gives a single T cell receptor beta chain sequence along with its context. The record originates from a study of PD-L1 blockade in urothelial cancer. Study as a whole: Males with bladder-origin urothelial cancer constituted about 85% of the roughly 30 patients. Each patient had 0 to 3 earlier chemotherapy regimens. Blood samples contained a median 141,255 T cells.

The germline CDR1 and CDR2 sequences are GTSNPN and SVGIG (reference sequence). This CDR3 has 11 residues. V was trimmed by 2 bases and J by 7 bases, leaving 8 bases between them. Specified time point: pretreatment peripheral blood. Clones were read by immunoSEQ multiplex PCR, and TCRdb kept only the in-frame ones, dropping some. This repertoire shows just under 65,000 clones, around four fifths found once; its top ten account for around 1.7%. The receptor was isolated from a man between 65 and 85 years old with urothelial cancer. The chain uses TRBV30 and TRBJ2-5; D uncertain. The sample consisted of PBMCs, taken around atezolizumab (anti-PD-L1) treatment. Here the CDR3 reads CAWSLERTQYF. CDR3 bases: TGTGCCTGGAGTCTAGAGAGGACCCAGTACTTC.